This entry lists 28 T cell receptor beta chains sequenced from one sample in a study of Graves' ophthalmopathy and Graves' hyperthyroidism. Scientists amplified the TCR beta CDR3 regions from RNA transcripts. RT-PCR in the first round used HTBI primers; a second-round multiplex PCR followed. TCRdb reanalysed the multiplex PCR reads using MiXCR and keeps one entry per CDR3 protein. Here the sample spans some 350,000 distinct CDR3 sequences, 17% being singletons. The sample consisted of peripheral blood. The receptors shown here come from an adult woman with stable Graves' hyperthyroidism.

This clonotype has ten or more counts. The CDR3 is CASSITGPYGYTF. The CDR3 DNA follows: TGTGCCAGCAGTATAACAGGACCTTATGGCTACACCTTC. The chain combines TRBV28 with TRBJ1-2; TRBD1 is a possible D gene (5 bases). Germline V lookup: CDR1 MDHEN, CDR2 SYDVKM. With 5 bases removed from V and 5 bases from J, the gap between germline ends came to 12 bases. The CDR3 spans 13 residues.

This clonotype was seen many times. V is TRBV7-9 and J is TRBJ2-7, with D perhaps given as TRBD1 or TRBD2 (5 bases each). Germline lookup yields CDR1 SEHNR and CDR2 FQNEAQ (reference sequence). V was cut by 8 bases and J by 7 bases, with 18 bases left in between. The CDR3 sequence is 13 residues long. The CDR3 DNA is TGTGCCAGCTCACCGGGGCAGGACGGGGAGCAGTACTTC. The encoded protein is CASSPGQDGEQYF.

This clonotype has at least ten counts. The V and J genes are TRBV12-3 or TRBV12-4 and TRBJ2-4, with 9 bases lining up with TRBD1. With V trimmed by 5 bases and J by 5 bases, 4 bases remained unmatched. The CDR3 extends over 14 amino acids. CDR3 DNA: TGTGCCAGCAGTGTCCGGGACAGGGAAAACATTCAGTACTTC. It codes for CASSVRDRENIQYF.

This clonotype was detected ten times or more. The chain carries TRBV15 and TRBJ2-5; D might be TRBD1 (5 bases). V was pared by 5 bases and J by 2 bases, with 12 bases between. This CDR3 is built from 14 residues. From germline, CDR1 is LNHNV and CDR2 YYDKDF (reference sequence). CDR3 loop: CATSGVRAQETQYF. Here the CDR3 DNA reads TGTGCCACCAGCGGAGTCAGGGCTCAAGAGACCCAGTACTTC.

This clonotype was recorded at least ten times. The CDR3, as DNA: TGTGCCAGCAGCCAGACCGGATGGGACACTGAAGCTTTCTTT. It translates to CASSQTGWDTEAFF. The J gene is TRBJ1-1, the V gene TRBV3-1; D uncertain. The germline CDR1 and CDR2 sequences are LGHDT and YNNKEL (reference sequence). V lost 3 bases and J lost 3, with 11 bases in between. The length of the CDR3 is 14 residues.

This clonotype has ten or more counts. The chain combines TRBV7-2 with TRBJ2-2; D is unclear. The CDR3 is made up of 17 amino acids. Trimming left V 1 base short and J 0 bases short, with 12 bases between. Per germline, CDR1 SGHTA and CDR2 FQGNSA. Here the CDR3 DNA reads TGTGCCAGCAGCTTAGGCGAGCGTACTTCGAACACCGGGGAGCTGTTTTTT. This translates into CASSLGERTSNTGELFF. Full variable domain (missing parts from reference TRBV7-2 and TRBJ2-2): GAGVSQSPSNKVTEKGKDVELRCDPISGHTALYWYRQSLGQGLEFLIYFQGNSAPDKSGLPSDRFSAERTGGSVSTLTIQRTQQEDSAVYLCASSLGERTSNTGELFFGEGSRLTVL.

This clonotype was detected ten times or more. V is TRBV2 and J is TRBJ2-2, with 9 bases fitting TRBD1. This CDR3 contains 13 residues. V lost 7 bases to trimming and J lost 6 bases; unmatched junction nucleotides: 3. The germline V gene has CDR1 SNHLY and CDR2 FYNNEI. CDR3 loop: CASTGTGSGELFF. The CDR3 bases are TGTGCCAGCACCGGGACAGGGTCCGGGGAGCTGTTTTTT.

This clonotype was counted many times. The chain uses TRBV6-5 and TRBJ1-5, with unresolved D. The CDR3 is 15 amino acids. In germline, CDR1 is MNHEY, CDR2 SVGAGI. V was clipped by 3 bases and J by 2 bases, with 11 bases between them. CDR3 in DNA: TGTGCCAGCAGTTATATTAAGAAGGGCAATCAGCCCCAGCATTTT. Its protein product is CASSYIKKGNQPQHF.

This clonotype was seen a handful of times. V is TRBV6-2 or TRBV6-3 and J is TRBJ2-7; D is ambiguous. Trimming left V 10 bases short and J 3 bases short, with 13 bases between. Germline V gene sequence: CDR1 MNHEY, CDR2 SVGEGT. The length of the CDR3 is 12 residues. CDR3: CATRHQNYEQYF. CDR3 bases: TGTGCCACCCGACACCAGAACTACGAGCAGTACTTC.

In its sample, this clonotype was seen many times. The rearrangement joins TRBV19 to TRBJ2-7; TRBD1 matches at 8 bases. This CDR3 spans 16 amino acids. The trim removed 3 bases at V and 2 bases at J, leaving 9 bases unmatched. Germline V gene data show CDR1 as LNHDA and CDR2 as SQIVND (reference sequence). CDR3 loop: CASSIGPGTGAYEQYF. CDR3 DNA sequence: TGTGCCAGTAGTATTGGACCCGGGACAGGAGCCTACGAGCAGTACTTC.

This clonotype was found many times. V gene TRBV28 combines with J gene TRBJ2-7; D unresolved. This CDR3 has 13 amino acids. Germline CDR1 and CDR2: MDHEN and SYDVKM. Trimming removed 7 bases at V and 4 bases at J, with 14 bases between. The CDR3 loop is CASKSGPFYEQYF. The DNA of the CDR3 is TGTGCCAGCAAGTCGGGCCCCTTTTACGAGCAGTACTTC. The full variable domain, completed using reference TRBV28 and TRBJ2-7, is DVKVTQSSRYLVKRTGEKVFLECVQDMDHENMFWYRQDPGLGLRLIYFSYDVKMKEKGDIPEGYSVSREKKERFSLILESASTNQTSMYLCASKSGPFYEQYFGPGTRLTVT.

This chain uses TRBV20-1 with TRBJ2-7; D call uncertain. Trimming pared 1 base from V and 5 bases from J, leaving 12 bases between. The CDR3 is 13 residues long. Per the germline V gene, CDR1 is DFQATT and CDR2 is SNEGSKA (reference sequence). The CDR3 DNA follows: TGCAGTGCTAGAGCGGTGAGGAGTAACGAGCAGTACTTC. Its translation: CSARAVRSNEQYF.

Concerning this clonotype itself: A much larger clone lies one base from this, so it may be a read error. This chain joins TRBV19 and TRBJ2-7; D is perhaps TRBD2 (6 bases). Germline lookup yields CDR1 LNHDA and CDR2 SQIVND (reference sequence). Trimming took 4 bases from V and 5 from J, leaving 12 bases between them. This CDR3 spans 13 amino acids. CDR3 sequence reads: CASSTGVRDEQYF. Written as DNA, the CDR3 is TGTGCCAGTAGTACGGGGGTCAGGGACGAGCAGTACTTC.

The chain is built from TRBV6-1 and TRBJ1-5; D perhaps matches TRBD1 (5 bases). V was cut by 7 bases and J by 5 bases, with 15 bases left in between. The germline gives CDR1 MNHNS, CDR2 SASEGT. The CDR3 spans 14 residues. This CDR3 reads CASTRGEGYQPQHF. As DNA, the CDR3 is TGTGCCAGCACCCGGGGGGAGGGCTATCAGCCCCAGCATTTT.

The rearrangement links TRBV18 to TRBJ1-1; a possible D gene is TRBD1 (5 bases). CDR1 and CDR2 from the germline V gene are KGHSH and LQKENI. The V end was cut by 0 bases, the J end by 4 bases, with 18 bases between. CDR3 size: 17 residues. The CDR3 DNA follows: TGTGCCAGCTCACCACCGGGTGATGCAGGGACGACCACTGAAGCTTTCTTT. Translating it yields CASSPPGDAGTTTEAFF. The whole variable domain, remainder taken from reference TRBV18 and TRBJ1-1, is NAGVMQNPRHLVRRRGQEARLRCSPMKGHSHVYWYRQLPEEGLKFMVYLQKENIIDESGMPKERFSAEFPKEGPSILRIQQVVRGDSAAYFCASSPPGDAGTTTEAFFGQGTRLTVV.

This clonotype was counted only a few times. The chain is built from TRBV5-1 and TRBJ2-2; 11 bases line up with TRBD1. With V trimmed by 3 bases and J by 5 bases, 6 bases remained unmatched. The CDR3 sequence is 16 residues long. CDR1 is SGHRS, CDR2 YFSETQ, per germline. The CDR3: CASSYWTGGWTGELFF. The DNA of the CDR3 is TGCGCCAGCAGCTACTGGACAGGGGGCTGGACCGGGGAGCTGTTTTTT.

This clonotype was detected ten times or more. The gene calls are TRBV6-2 or TRBV6-3 and TRBJ1-2, with TRBD1 identical over 7 bases. The germline V gene has CDR1 MNHEY and CDR2 SVGEGT. V shed 7 bases and J 2 bases; nucleotides not matched to a gene: 7. The CDR3 is 14 amino acids. CDR3 sequence (DNA): TGTGCCAGCACCGGACAGGAGGCAAACTATGGCTACACCTTC. Translating gives CASTGQEANYGYTF.

Many counts were recorded for this clonotype. The gene calls are TRBV4-2 and TRBJ1-1, with 7 bases that match TRBD1. Trimming cost V 4 bases and J 3 bases; bases outside gene matches: 14. CDR3 length: 17 amino acids. The germline V gene has CDR1 LGHNA and CDR2 YNFKEQ. In DNA, the CDR3 is TGTGCCAGCAGCCCATTAACAGGGGAGGAAGGGGACACTGAAGCTTTCTTT. Amino acid sequence: CASSPLTGEEGDTEAFF.

This clonotype has ten or more counts. This rearrangement joins TRBV10-3 to TRBJ2-5; 9 nucleotides match TRBD1. Germline-derived CDR1 and CDR2 are ENHRY and SYGVKD. V lost 0 bases, J lost 4 bases, and 3 bases stayed unmatched. The length of the CDR3 is 15 residues. The CDR3 loop reads CAISESPGQGETQYF. In DNA, the CDR3 is TGTGCCATCAGTGAGTCTCCGGGACAGGGAGAGACCCAGTACTTC.

The chain recombines TRBV7-2 with TRBJ1-2, with D possibly being TRBD1 (5 bases). The CDR3 runs to 15 residues. Trimming shortened V by 4 bases and J by 8 bases, and 20 bases separated the two germline ends. The germline gives CDR1 SGHTA, CDR2 FQGNSA. CDR3 coding DNA: TGTGCCAGCAGCTCCGGGACTAGCGGGAGAGGGGGCTACACCTTC. Translating it yields CASSSGTSGRGGYTF. Combining the CDR3 with reference TRBV7-2 and TRBJ1-2 gives the whole variable domain GAGVSQSPSNKVTEKGKDVELRCDPISGHTALYWYRQSLGQGLEFLIYFQGNSAPDKSGLPSDRFSAERTGGSVSTLTIQRTQQEDSAVYLCASSSGTSGRGGYTFGSGTRLTVV.

In this sample, this clonotype turned up many times. This chain joins TRBV7-2 and TRBJ2-7, with a possible D match to TRBD1 (6 bases). The CDR3 is made up of 13 amino acids. The germline V gene encodes CDR1 SGHTA and CDR2 FQGNSA. V gave up 5 bases and J gave up 2 bases, with 10 bases separating them. DNA for the CDR3: TGTGCCAGCAGCGCATACAGGGCCTACGAGCAGTACTTC. Its translation: CASSAYRAYEQYF.

This clonotype was seen at least ten times. The chain has TRBV24-1 and TRBJ1-2, with D maybe TRBD1 (5 bases). The CDR3 extends over 14 amino acids. Germline V gene data show CDR1 as KGHDR and CDR2 as SFDVKD. V was pared by 6 bases and J by 2 bases, with 12 bases between. CDR3 residues: CATSPRRGNYGYTF. CDR3 coding DNA: TGTGCCACCAGTCCTCGGCGGGGGAACTATGGCTACACCTTC.

This clonotype was observed once. One end of the junction is discordant with germline, which a read error may explain. The V call is TRBV12-3 or TRBV12-4, the J call TRBJ2-5, with a possible D match to TRBD2 (5 bases). The CDR3 contains 10 residues. The CDR3 nucleotides are TGTGCCAGCAGTTTAACTAGGGTGCACTTC. Its protein is CASSLTRVHF.

The sample holds many counts of this clonotype. The V and J genes are TRBV10-3 and TRBJ2-7, with 9 bases lining up with TRBD2. Germline CDR1 is ENHRY and CDR2 is SYGVKD. The junction had 12 bases not matched to a gene; V was cut back by 10 bases and J by 2 bases. The CDR3 has 15 amino acids. The CDR3 coding sequence is TGTGCCACCAGAGATACGCTAGCGGGAACCTACGAGCAGTACTTC. Translating gives CATRDTLAGTYEQYF.

This clonotype was seen ten or more times. The rearrangement joins TRBV19 to TRBJ2-7; D gene uncertain. CDR1 is LNHDA, CDR2 SQIVND, per germline (reference sequence). The CDR3 length is 14 residues. The V end was cut by 7 bases, the J end by 3 bases, with 16 bases between. The CDR3 region is CASTIFVANYEQYF. As DNA, the CDR3 is TGTGCCAGTACCATCTTCGTGGCCAACTACGAGCAGTACTTC. Full variable domain (rest looked up from reference TRBV19 and TRBJ2-7): DGGITQSPKYLFRKEGQNVTLSCEQNLNHDAMYWYRQDPGQGLRLIYYSQIVNDFQKGDIAEGYSVSREKKESFPLTVTSAQKNPTAFYLCASTIFVANYEQYFGPGTRLTVT.

CDR3 nucleotide sequence: TGTGCCAGCAGCCGACAAATGGACACTGAAGCTTTCTTT. It codes for CASSRQMDTEAFF. The V and J genes are TRBV7-8 and TRBJ1-1; D is undetermined. Trimming shortened V by 5 bases and J by 3 bases, and 10 bases separated the two germline ends. The CDR3 runs to 13 residues. The V gene's germline CDR1 is SGHVS and CDR2 FQNEAQ.

The V call is TRBV6-2 or TRBV6-3, the J call TRBJ2-6, with D unclear. This CDR3 is built from 19 residues. Germline CDR1 and CDR2: MNHEY and SVGEGT. V gave up 8 bases and J gave up 0 bases, with 23 bases separating them. This CDR3 is CASSRGILGQNSGANVLTF. CDR3 DNA: TGTGCCAGCTCACGTGGCATCCTGGGTCAAAACTCTGGGGCCAACGTCCTGACTTTC.

CDR3 sequence reads: CSAQTGINYEQYF. The CDR3 DNA follows: TGCAGTGCACAGACAGGAATTAACTACGAGCAGTACTTC. The rearrangement links TRBV20-1 to TRBJ2-7; D may be TRBD1 (6 bases). The CDR3 is 13 amino acids. V was shortened by 6 bases and J by 3 bases, with 15 bases between the two germline ends. The germline gives CDR1 DFQATT, CDR2 SNEGSKA (reference sequence).